The sequence of this T cell receptor (beta chain) was determined in a study of T cell repertoires in cytomegalovirus infection. Across the study: Well-studied HLA-B-restricted CMV epitopes were used in the study alongside recently identified HLA-C-restricted ones. Through public TCR beta signatures, both CMV infection and matching HLA type were indicated.

TCRdb reprocessed the reads with MiXCR, giving one entry per CDR3 protein. The sample shows 250,000 to 300,000 distinct CDR3 sequences, roughly 21% of them seen only once. Points on this clonotype: Its antigen is not known.

General study points: CMV carriers with the relevant HLA were identified by cumulative public TCR beta family frequency. CMV-specific TCR beta clonotypes restricted by HLA-C dominated the ex vivo response.

The germline CDR1 and CDR2 sequences are LNHDA and SQIVND (reference sequence). The CDR3 length is 15 residues. V was cut by 1 base and J by 2 bases, with 9 bases left in between. This sequence was found in a human donor in good health (CMV status not recorded). Some clones in this sample may be carry-over from other donors' samples. The J gene is TRBJ1-3, the V gene TRBV19; D ambiguous. The specimen was cultured PBMCs, collected from culture after CMV antigen stimulation. The CDR3 spells CASSIGPGAGNTIYF. The DNA of the CDR3 is TGTGCCAGTAGTATAGGCCCAGGAGCTGGAAACACCATATATTTT.